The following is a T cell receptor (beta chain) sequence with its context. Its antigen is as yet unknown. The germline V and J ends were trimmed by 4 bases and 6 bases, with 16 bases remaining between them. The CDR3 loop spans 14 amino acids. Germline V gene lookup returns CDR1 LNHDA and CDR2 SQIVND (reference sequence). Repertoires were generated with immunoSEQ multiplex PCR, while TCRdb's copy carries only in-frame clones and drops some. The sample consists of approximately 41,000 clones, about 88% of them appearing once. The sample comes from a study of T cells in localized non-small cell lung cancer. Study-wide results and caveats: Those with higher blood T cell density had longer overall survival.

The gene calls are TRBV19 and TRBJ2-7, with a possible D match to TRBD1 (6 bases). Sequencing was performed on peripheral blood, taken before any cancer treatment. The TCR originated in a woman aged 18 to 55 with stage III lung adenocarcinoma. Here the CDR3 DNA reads TGTGCCAGTAGTACCGCCGGGACAACCCCCGAGCAGTACTTC. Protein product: CASSTAGTTPEQYF.